The 6 T cell receptor beta chains given below trace back to one sample, sequenced in a study of cytomegalovirus exposure and HLA in healthy donors. Use of 60 Vbeta and 13 Jbeta primers characterized the PCR. The repertoire was sequenced with immunoSEQ multiplex PCR; TCRdb's copy has only in-frame clones and lacks some. Its table records some 84,000 clones. The sample comprised PBMCs. Receptors were obtained from a man aged 50 to 60 in good health and CMV-seronegative.

The chain combines TRBV2 with TRBJ1-3, with D perhaps matching TRBD1 (6 bases). V was clipped by 8 bases and J by 4 bases, with 12 bases between them. The germline V gene encodes CDR1 SNHLY and CDR2 FYNNEI. CDR3 length equals 13 residues. The CDR3 DNA sequence: TGTGCCAGCCGTCGGGACATCGGAAACACCATATATTTT. Translated: CASRRDIGNTIYF.

The gene calls are TRBV11-3 and TRBJ2-7; TRBD1 is a possible D gene (5 bases). V was clipped by 1 base and J by 11 bases, with 27 bases between them. This CDR3 is 17 amino acids long. Germline values: CDR1 SGHNT, CDR2 YENEEA. CDR3 nucleotide sequence: TGTGCCAGCAGCTTAGCAGATAAATCCCAGGGCTTTGGGTTCGAGTACTTC. It encodes CASSLADKSQGFGFEYF.

The rearrangement links TRBV4-1 to TRBJ2-1, with 7 bases matching TRBD2. CDR3 length: 17 residues. The germline gives CDR1 MGHRA, CDR2 YSYEKL. The trim removed 3 bases at V and 4 bases at J, leaving 12 bases unmatched. CDR3 DNA sequence: TGCGCCAGCAGCCAGACTCTTTCGGGGGGAGGATACAATGAGCAGTTCTTC. As protein: CASSQTLSGGGYNEQFF.

The rearrangement uses TRBV5-6 and TRBJ1-2; 7 bases fit TRBD1. This CDR3 region has 13 residues. From germline, CDR1 is SGHDT and CDR2 YYEEEE. Unmatched junction bases numbered 2, after V lost 2 bases and J lost 4 bases. CDR3 coding DNA: TGTGCCAGCAGCTTTGACAGGGCCTATGGCTACACCTTC. Translated, it gives CASSFDRAYGYTF. Based on the CDR3 plus reference TRBV5-6 and TRBJ1-2, the full variable domain is DAGVTQSPTHLIKTRGQQVTLRCSPKSGHDTVSWYQQALGQGPQFIFQYYEEEERQRGNFPDRFSGHQFPNYSSELNVNALLLGDSALYLCASSFDRAYGYTFGSGTRLTVV.

The rearrangement joins TRBV9 to TRBJ1-1, with TRBD1 identical over 8 bases. The J segment lost 8 bases and the V segment lost 3 bases, leaving 15 bases of the junction unmatched. This CDR3 is 16 amino acids long. In germline, CDR1 is SGDLS, CDR2 YYNGEE. In DNA form, the CDR3 reads TGTGCCAGCAGCGGAACCGGGACAGGTGGGGTGGGGGAAGCTTTCTTT. This gives the protein CASSGTGTGGVGEAFF.

Turning to this clone: The sample has other DNA sequences that encode this CDR3 too. V gene TRBV27 combines with J gene TRBJ2-7; D possibly corresponds to TRBD1 (5 bases). Germline V gene sequence: CDR1 MNHEY, CDR2 SMNVEV (reference sequence). CDR3 length: 15 amino acids. The V gene lost 4 bases and the J gene lost 2 bases, with 15 bases spanning the gap. The CDR3 DNA reads as TGTGCCAGCAGTTCGACAGCCTCCACCACCTACGAGCAGTACTTC. The encoded protein is CASSSTASTTYEQYF.